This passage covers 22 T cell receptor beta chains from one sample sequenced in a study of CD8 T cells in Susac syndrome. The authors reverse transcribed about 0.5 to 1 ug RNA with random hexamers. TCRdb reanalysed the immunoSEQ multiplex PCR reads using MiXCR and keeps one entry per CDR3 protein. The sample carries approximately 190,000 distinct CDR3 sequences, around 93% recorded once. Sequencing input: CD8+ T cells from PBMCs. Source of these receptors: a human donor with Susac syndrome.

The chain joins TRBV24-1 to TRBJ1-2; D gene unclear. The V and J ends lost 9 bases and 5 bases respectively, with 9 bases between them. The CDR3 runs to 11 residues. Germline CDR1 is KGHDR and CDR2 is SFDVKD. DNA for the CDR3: TGTGCCACCTCGACCGGGTATGGCTACACCTTC. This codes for CATSTGYGYTF.

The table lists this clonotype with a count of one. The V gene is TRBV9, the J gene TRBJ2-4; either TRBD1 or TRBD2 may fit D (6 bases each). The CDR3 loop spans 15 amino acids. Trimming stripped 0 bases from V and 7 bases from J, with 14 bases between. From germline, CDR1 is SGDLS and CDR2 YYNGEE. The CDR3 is CASSVVGGPGNIQYF. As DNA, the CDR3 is TGTGCCAGCAGCGTAGTCGGGGGCCCAGGGAACATTCAGTACTTC.

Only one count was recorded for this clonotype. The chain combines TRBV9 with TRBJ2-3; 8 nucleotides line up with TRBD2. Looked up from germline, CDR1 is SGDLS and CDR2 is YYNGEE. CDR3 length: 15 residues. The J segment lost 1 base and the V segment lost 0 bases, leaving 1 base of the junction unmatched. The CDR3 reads CASSVATSGTDTQYF. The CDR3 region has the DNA TGTGCCAGCAGCGTAGCGACTAGCGGCACAGATACGCAGTATTTT.

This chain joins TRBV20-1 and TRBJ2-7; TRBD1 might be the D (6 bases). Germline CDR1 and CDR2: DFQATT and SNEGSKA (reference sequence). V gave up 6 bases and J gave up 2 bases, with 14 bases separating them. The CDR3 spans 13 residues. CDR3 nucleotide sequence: TGCAGTGCAGCGGACAGTTCAGCCTACGAGCAGTACTTC. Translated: CSAADSSAYEQYF.

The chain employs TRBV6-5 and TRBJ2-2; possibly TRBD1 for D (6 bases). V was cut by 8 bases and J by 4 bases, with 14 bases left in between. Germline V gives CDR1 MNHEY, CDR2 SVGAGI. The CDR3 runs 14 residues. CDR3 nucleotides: TGTGCCAGCGCCCAGGGACACATCACCGGGGAGCTGTTTTTT. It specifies CASAQGHITGELFF.

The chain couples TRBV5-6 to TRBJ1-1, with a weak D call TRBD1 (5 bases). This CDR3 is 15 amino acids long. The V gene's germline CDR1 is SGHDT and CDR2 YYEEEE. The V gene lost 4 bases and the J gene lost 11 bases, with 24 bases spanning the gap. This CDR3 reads CASSALSGPEMWAFF. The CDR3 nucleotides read TGTGCCAGCAGCGCTTTATCAGGGCCCGAGATGTGGGCTTTCTTT. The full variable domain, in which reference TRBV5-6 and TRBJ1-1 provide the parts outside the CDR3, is DAGVTQSPTHLIKTRGQQVTLRCSPKSGHDTVSWYQQALGQGPQFIFQYYEEEERQRGNFPDRFSGHQFPNYSSELNVNALLLGDSALYLCASSALSGPEMWAFFGQGTRLTVV.

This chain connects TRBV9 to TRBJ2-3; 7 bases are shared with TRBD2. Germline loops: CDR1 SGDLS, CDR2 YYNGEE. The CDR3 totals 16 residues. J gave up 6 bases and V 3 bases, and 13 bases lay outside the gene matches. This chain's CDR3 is CASSDRAGFAMDTQYF. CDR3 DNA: TGTGCCAGCAGCGACAGAGCGGGATTTGCAATGGATACGCAGTATTTT.

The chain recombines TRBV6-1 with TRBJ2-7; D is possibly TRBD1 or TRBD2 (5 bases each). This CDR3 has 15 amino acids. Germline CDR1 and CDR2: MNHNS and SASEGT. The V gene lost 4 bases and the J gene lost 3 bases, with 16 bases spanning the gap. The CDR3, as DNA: TGTGCCAGCAGTGCCCGGACCGTGGGGGACTACGAGCAGTACTTC. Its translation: CASSARTVGDYEQYF.

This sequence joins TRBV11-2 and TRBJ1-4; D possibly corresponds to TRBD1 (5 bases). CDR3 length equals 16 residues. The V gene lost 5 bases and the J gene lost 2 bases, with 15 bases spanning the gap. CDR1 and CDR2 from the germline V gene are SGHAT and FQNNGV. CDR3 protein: CASSPLSGTTNEKLFF. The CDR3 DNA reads TGTGCCAGCAGCCCGCTCTCTGGGACTACTAATGAAAAACTGTTTTTT.

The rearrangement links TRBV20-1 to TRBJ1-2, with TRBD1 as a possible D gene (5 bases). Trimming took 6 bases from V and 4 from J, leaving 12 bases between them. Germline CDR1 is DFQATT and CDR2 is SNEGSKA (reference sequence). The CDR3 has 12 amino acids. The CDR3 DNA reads TGCAGTGCGGTGGGGGGATCCTATGGCTACACCTTC. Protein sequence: CSAVGGSYGYTF.

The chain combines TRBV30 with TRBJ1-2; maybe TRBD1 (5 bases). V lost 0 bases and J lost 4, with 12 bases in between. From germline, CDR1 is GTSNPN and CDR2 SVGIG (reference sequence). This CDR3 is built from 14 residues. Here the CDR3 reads CAWSVGTRSYGYTF. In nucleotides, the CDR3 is TGTGCCTGGAGTGTAGGGACCCGGAGCTATGGCTACACCTTC.

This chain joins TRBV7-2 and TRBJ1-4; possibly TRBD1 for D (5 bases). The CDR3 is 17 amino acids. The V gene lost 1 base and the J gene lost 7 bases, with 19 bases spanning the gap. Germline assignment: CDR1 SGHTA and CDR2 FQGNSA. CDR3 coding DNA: TGTGCCAGCAGCTTAGACGCCAGGGAGACTTTTAGTGAAAAACTGTTTTTT. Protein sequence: CASSLDARETFSEKLFF. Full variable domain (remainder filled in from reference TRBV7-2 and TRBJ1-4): GAGVSQSPSNKVTEKGKDVELRCDPISGHTALYWYRQSLGQGLEFLIYFQGNSAPDKSGLPSDRFSAERTGGSVSTLTIQRTQQEDSAVYLCASSLDARETFSEKLFFGSGTQLSVL.

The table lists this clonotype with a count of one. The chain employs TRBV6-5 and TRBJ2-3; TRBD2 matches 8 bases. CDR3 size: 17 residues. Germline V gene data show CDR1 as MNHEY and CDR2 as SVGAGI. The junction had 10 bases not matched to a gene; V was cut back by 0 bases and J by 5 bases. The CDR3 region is CASSYSYSGKKGDTQYF. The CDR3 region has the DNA TGTGCCAGCAGTTACTCGTATAGCGGGAAAAAAGGAGATACGCAGTATTTT.

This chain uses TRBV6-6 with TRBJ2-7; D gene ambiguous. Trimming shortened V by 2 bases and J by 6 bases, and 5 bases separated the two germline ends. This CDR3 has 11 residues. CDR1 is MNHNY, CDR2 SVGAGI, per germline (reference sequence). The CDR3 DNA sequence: TGTGCCAGCAGTTACCCCCCCGAGCAGTACTTC. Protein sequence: CASSYPPEQYF.

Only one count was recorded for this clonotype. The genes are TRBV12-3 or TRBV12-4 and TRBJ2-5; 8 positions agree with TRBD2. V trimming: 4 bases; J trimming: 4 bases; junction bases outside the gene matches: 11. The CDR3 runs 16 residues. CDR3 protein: CASSSSPRTSGETQYF. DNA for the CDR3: TGTGCCAGCAGTTCCTCGCCGCGCACTAGCGGAGAGACCCAGTACTTC.

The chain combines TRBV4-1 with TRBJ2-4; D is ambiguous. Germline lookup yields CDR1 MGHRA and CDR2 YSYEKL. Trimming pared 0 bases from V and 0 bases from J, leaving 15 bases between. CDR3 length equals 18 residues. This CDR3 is CASSQDTELHLAKNIQYF. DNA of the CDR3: TGCGCCAGCAGCCAAGATACGGAACTTCATCTAGCCAAAAACATTCAGTACTTC.

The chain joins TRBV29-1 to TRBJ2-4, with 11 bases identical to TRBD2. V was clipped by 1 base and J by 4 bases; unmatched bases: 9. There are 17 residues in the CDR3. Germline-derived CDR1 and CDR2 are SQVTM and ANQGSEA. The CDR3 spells CSVEAWGLAGGKNIQYF. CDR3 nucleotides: TGCAGCGTTGAAGCCTGGGGTCTAGCGGGAGGAAAAAACATTCAGTACTTC.

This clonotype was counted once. CDR3 amino acids: CASSRTSGSYDEQFF. DNA of the CDR3: TGTGCCAGCAGTCGGACTAGCGGGAGTTACGATGAGCAGTTCTTC. The chain employs TRBV28 and TRBJ2-1; 13 positions match TRBD2. With V trimmed by 5 bases and J by 8 bases, 6 bases remained unmatched. The CDR3 is made up of 15 amino acids. Germline V gene sequence: CDR1 MDHEN, CDR2 SYDVKM.

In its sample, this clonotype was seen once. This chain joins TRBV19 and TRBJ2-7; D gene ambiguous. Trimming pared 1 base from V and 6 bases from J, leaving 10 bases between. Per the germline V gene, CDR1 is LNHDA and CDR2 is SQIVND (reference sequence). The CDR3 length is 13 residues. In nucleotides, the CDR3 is TGTGCCAGTAGTATAGGACACCGAAGCGAGCAGTACTTC. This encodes CASSIGHRSEQYF.

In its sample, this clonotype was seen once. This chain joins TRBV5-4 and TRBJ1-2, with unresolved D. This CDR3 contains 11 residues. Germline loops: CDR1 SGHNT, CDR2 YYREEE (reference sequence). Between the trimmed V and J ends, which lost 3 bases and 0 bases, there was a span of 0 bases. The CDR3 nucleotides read TGTGCCAGCAGCTCTAACTATGGCTACACCTTC. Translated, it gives CASSSNYGYTF.

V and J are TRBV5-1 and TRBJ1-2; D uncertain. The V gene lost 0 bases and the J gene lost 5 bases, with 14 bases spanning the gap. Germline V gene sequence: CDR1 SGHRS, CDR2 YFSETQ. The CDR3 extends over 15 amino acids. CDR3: CASSLAWSAGYGYTF. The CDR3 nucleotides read TGCGCCAGCAGCTTGGCCTGGTCCGCAGGATATGGCTACACCTTC. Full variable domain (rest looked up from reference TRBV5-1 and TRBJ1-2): KAGVTQTPRYLIKTRGQQVTLSCSPISGHRSVSWYQQTPGQGLQFLFEYFSETQRNKGNFPGRFSGRQFSNSRSEMNVSTLELGDSALYLCASSLAWSAGYGYTFGSGTRLTVV.

CDR3 sequence reads: CASSGGASNQPQHF. The CDR3 DNA is TGTGCCAGTAGTGGCGGGGCGAGCAATCAGCCCCAGCATTTT. The chain combines TRBV19 with TRBJ1-5; maybe TRBD1 (5 bases). The CDR3 loop spans 14 amino acids. V was trimmed by 5 bases and J by 1 base, leaving 9 bases between them. In germline, CDR1 is LNHDA, CDR2 SQIVND (reference sequence).